This T cell receptor (beta chain) was sequenced for a study of OX40 agonist ivuxolimab in advanced cancers. As for the study in general: Of the patients, three showed partial responses, one with hepatocellular carcinoma and two with cutaneous melanoma.

Sequenced by immunoSEQ multiplex PCR; TCRdb stores in-frame clones only, minus some. The sample carries around 66,000 clones, about four fifths recorded once. CDR1 and CDR2 (germline): SGHNT, YYREEE (reference sequence). V shed 1 base, J shed 5 bases, and the junction held 6 bases outside the gene matches. The CDR3 runs to 16 residues. Study observations and caveats: By week 6 at 0.1 to 3.0 mg/kg, blood CD4+ and CD8+ T cells had expanded clonally. The mean number of expanded clones was higher in CD8+ T cells than in CD4+.

In this sample, this clone turned up once. Its antigen remains unknown. The sequence came from an adult with an advanced solid tumor such as melanoma, head and neck, liver or kidney cancer. The source was CD4+ or CD8+ T cells sorted from blood, collected in a trial of the OX40 agonist ivuxolimab. The chain links TRBV5-4 to TRBJ1-1; 12 nucleotides agree with TRBD1. As DNA, the CDR3 is TGTGCCAGCAGCTTGTTGGGACAGGGGGCCGGGACTGAAGCTTTCTTT. It encodes CASSLLGQGAGTEAFF.